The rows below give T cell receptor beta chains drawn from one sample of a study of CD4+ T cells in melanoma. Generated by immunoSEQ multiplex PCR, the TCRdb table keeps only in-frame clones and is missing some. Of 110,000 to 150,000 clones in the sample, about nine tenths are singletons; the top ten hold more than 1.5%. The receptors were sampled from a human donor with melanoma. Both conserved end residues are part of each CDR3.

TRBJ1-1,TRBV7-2,CASRTGAVKFEAFF
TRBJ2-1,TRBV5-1,CASSLGQSHNEQFF
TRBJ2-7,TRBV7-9,CASSLGGQVYEQYF
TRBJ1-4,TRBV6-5,CASSYSGTTGKLFF
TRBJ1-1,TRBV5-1,CASSLGSANTEAFF
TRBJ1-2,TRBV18,CASSPDRTGYTF
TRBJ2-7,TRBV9,CASSGKSSLYEQYF
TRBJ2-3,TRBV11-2,CASSTGMDTQYF
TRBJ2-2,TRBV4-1,CASSQENTARALANTGELFF
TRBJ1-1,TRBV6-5,CASSWAEDTEAFF
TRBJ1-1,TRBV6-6,CASRLRLGTNTEAFF
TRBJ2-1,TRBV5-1,CASSLEDREYNEQFF
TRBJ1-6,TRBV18,CASSGQYNSPLHF
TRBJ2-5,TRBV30,CAWSPKGTSSETQYF
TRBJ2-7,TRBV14,CASSQLGIPYEQYF
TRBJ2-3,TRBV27,CASSSKRGNTDTQYF
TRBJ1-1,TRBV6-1,CASSEIGGYTEAFF
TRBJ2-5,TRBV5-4,CASSLGLGSETQYF
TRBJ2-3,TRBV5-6,CASSVRLLAGASTDTQYF
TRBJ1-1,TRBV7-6,CASSSRVRGQTNTEAFF
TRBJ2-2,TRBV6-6,CASSATGSAGELFF
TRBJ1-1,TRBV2,CASTRTLNTEAFF
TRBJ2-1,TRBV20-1,CSARYFDEQFF
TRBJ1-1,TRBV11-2,CASSLKGTGEAFF
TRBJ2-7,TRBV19,CASSPTWGSYEQYF
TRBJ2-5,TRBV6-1,CASSEQGYSQYF
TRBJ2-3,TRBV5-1,CASSTVGGSTDTQYF
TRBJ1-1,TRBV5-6,CASSLIGGLNTEAFF
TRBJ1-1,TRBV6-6,CASRPAQGGETEAFF
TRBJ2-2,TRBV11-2,CASSLRNDGELFF
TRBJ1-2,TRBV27,CASSLSAGPNYGYTF
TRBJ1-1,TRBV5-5,CASSEIETEAFF
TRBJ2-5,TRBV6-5,CASNKLGPIGPQYF
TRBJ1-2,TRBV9,CASSEAPPDGYTF
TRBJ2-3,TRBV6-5,CASSALQGTDTQYF
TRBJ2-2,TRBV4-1,CASSQERLAGVANTGELFF
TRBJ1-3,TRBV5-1,CASSLESVGSGNTIYF
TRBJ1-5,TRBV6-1,CASSAGTGRVNQPQHF
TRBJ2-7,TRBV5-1,CASRSYPGTGGTDSYEQYF
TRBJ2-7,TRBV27,CASGWEEQYF
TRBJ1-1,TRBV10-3,CAISGQRRGTEAFF
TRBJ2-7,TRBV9,CASSVGTSGDSGEQYF
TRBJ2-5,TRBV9,CASSVGSRGDAQYF
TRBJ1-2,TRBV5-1,CASSLGQGALYGYTF
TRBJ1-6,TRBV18,CASSPSGGGNNSPLHF
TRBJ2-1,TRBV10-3,CAISDSGDNEQFF
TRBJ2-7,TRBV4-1,CASSRSGGDYEQYF
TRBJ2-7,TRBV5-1,CASSLLGGSYEQYF
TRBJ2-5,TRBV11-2,CASSGGTSTFRETQYF
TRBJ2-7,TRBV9,CASSNTAYEQYF
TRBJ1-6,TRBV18,CASSLSDRPNSPLHF
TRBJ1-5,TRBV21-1,CASSKFTPDYTGTGYNQPQHF
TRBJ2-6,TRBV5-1,CASSLYRDTGPISGANVLTF
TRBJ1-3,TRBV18,CASSPQGSGNTIYF
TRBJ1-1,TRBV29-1,CSAAEPGEAFF